This TCR beta chain originates from a study of PD-1 blockade in classical Hodgkin lymphoma. Assay used: immunoSEQ multiplex PCR; TCRdb lists only in-frame clones, some missing. The sample records 25,000 to 35,000 clones, about nine tenths being singletons. Time point indicated: newly diagnosed, previously untreated cHL patient sample. Magnetic negative selection was used to purify CD4+ T cells from thawed PBMCs. Unmatched junction bases numbered 9, after V lost 8 bases and J lost 5 bases. CDR1 and CDR2 from the germline V gene are SQVTM and ANQGSEA. The CDR3 length is 13 residues. Sequencing was done on a sample of CD4+ T cells from blood. The origin of this receptor is a human donor with classical Hodgkin lymphoma. This chain links TRBV29-1 with TRBJ1-1; 9 bases agree with TRBD1. CDR3 loop: CSPLGTGQTEAFF. CDR3 DNA sequence: TGCAGCCCATTAGGGACAGGGCAAACTGAAGCTTTCTTT.